A single sample gave rise to the 18 T cell receptor beta chains below, sequenced in a study of T cell changes during pregnancy in multiple sclerosis. The repertoire was sequenced with immunoSEQ multiplex PCR; TCRdb's copy has only in-frame clones and lacks some. The sample has tens of thousands of clones, 75% to 95% seen once. The sequenced sample was CD8+ T cells from peripheral blood mononuclear cells, obtained before pregnancy. All receptors come from a female donor with multiple sclerosis, enrolled in a pregnancy study.

V and J are TRBV7-9 and TRBJ2-1, with D uncertain. The ends were cut back, 5 bases at V and 0 bases at J, with 14 bases in the middle. This CDR3 has 16 residues. Germline CDR1 and CDR2: SEHNR and FQNEAQ (reference sequence). This CDR3 is CASSDPRQSSYNEQFF. The CDR3 DNA is TGTGCCAGCAGCGATCCGAGGCAGAGCTCCTACAATGAGCAGTTCTTC. The full variable domain, in which reference TRBV7-9 and TRBJ2-1 provide the parts outside the CDR3, is DTGVSQNPRHKITKRGQNVTFRCDPISEHNRLYWYRQTLGQGPEFLTYFQNEAQLEKSRLLSDRFSAERPKGSFSTLEIQRTEQGDSAMYLCASSDPRQSSYNEQFFGPGTRLTVL.

The rearrangement uses TRBV2 and TRBJ2-3, with 10 bases fitting TRBD2. The CDR3 runs to 17 residues. With 6 bases clipped from V and 2 bases from J, the junction kept 11 bases outside the gene matches. The germline V gene encodes CDR1 SNHLY and CDR2 FYNNEI. The CDR3 spells CASRLPLAGEPTDTQYF. In DNA form, the CDR3 reads TGTGCCAGCAGACTACCCCTAGCGGGAGAACCCACAGATACGCAGTATTTT.

The chain joins TRBV4-3 to TRBJ1-1; D might be TRBD1 (5 bases). Germline V CDR1 and CDR2: LGHNA, YSLEER. There are 17 residues in the CDR3. The V end was cut by 1 base, the J end by 0 bases, with 15 bases between. The DNA of the CDR3 is TGCGCCAGCAGCCAAGGTGGGCAGGGCTGGATGAACACTGAAGCTTTCTTT. Translated: CASSQGGQGWMNTEAFF.

A note on this clone: At one of its ends the junction is not consistent with the germline gene, which may arise from a read error. The genes are TRBV7-7 and TRBJ2-1; possibly TRBD2 for D (6 bases). Germline V gene data show CDR1 as SSHAT and CDR2 as FNYEAQ (reference sequence). The CDR3 totals 13 residues. CDR3 DNA: TGTGCTAGCAGCTTTTTAGCGGACAATGAGCAGTTCTTC. The encoded protein is CASSFLADNEQFF.

The V call is TRBV6-4, the J call TRBJ2-1; 12 nucleotides agree with TRBD2. The germline gives CDR1 MRHNA, CDR2 SNTAGT. CDR3 size: 15 residues. The J segment lost 4 bases and the V segment lost 6 bases, leaving 4 bases of the junction unmatched. CDR3 amino acids: CASSNLAGGYNEQFF. Here the CDR3 DNA reads TGTGCCAGCAGCAATCTAGCGGGAGGGTACAATGAGCAGTTCTTC.

The chain has TRBV6-4 and TRBJ2-1, with 9 positions matching TRBD1. With 7 bases clipped from V and 6 bases from J, the junction kept 7 bases outside the gene matches. The CDR3 runs to 14 residues. The V gene's germline CDR1 is MRHNA and CDR2 SNTAGT. The CDR3 coding sequence is TGTGCCAGCAAGGACAGGGGAGAGGGCAATGAGCAGTTCTTC. The encoded protein is CASKDRGEGNEQFF.

The gene calls are TRBV19 and TRBJ2-1, with a weak D call TRBD2 (6 bases). The germline V gene has CDR1 LNHDA and CDR2 SQIVND (reference sequence). V was cut by 3 bases and J by 4 bases, with 16 bases left in between. The CDR3 runs 16 residues. This CDR3 is CASSIGGVALYNEQFF. In DNA, the CDR3 is TGTGCCAGTAGTATTGGAGGGGTCGCTCTTTACAATGAGCAGTTCTTC.

The chain combines TRBV29-1 with TRBJ2-1, with 12 bases lining up with TRBD2. The CDR3 runs 17 residues. Per the germline V gene, CDR1 is SQVTM and CDR2 is ANQGSEA. After removal of 3 bases from V and 5 bases from J, the junction contained 11 bases not matched to a gene. The CDR3 spells CSVDGSSGRVRHNEQFF. The CDR3 bases are TGCAGCGTTGATGGGTCTAGCGGGAGGGTGCGCCACAATGAGCAGTTCTTC.

The sample holds one count of this clone. V and J are TRBV6-6 and TRBJ2-3, with D tentatively TRBD2 (5 bases). The germline gives CDR1 MNHNY, CDR2 SVGAGI (reference sequence). The CDR3 is 15 residues long. The germline V and J ends were trimmed by 5 bases and 4 bases, with 16 bases remaining between them. For the CDR3, the DNA is TGTGCCAGCAGTGACGGGGTGGGGAGTGCAGATACGCAGTATTTT. This sequence encodes CASSDGVGSADTQYF.

The chain couples TRBV27 to TRBJ1-1; maybe TRBD1 (5 bases). V lost 3 bases to trimming and J lost 4 bases, with 15 bases between them. The CDR3 covers 15 residues. CDR1 is MNHEY, CDR2 SMNVEV, per germline (reference sequence). The CDR3 region has the DNA TGTGCCAGCAGTTTTGGGGCGGCCCCGAGCACTGAAGCTTTCTTT. Translation gives CASSFGAAPSTEAFF.

This clone has a single count. V and J are TRBV4-3 and TRBJ2-4; TRBD2 matches 8 bases. The CDR3 runs to 17 residues. Germline CDR1 and CDR2: LGHNA and YSLEER. Trimming at V came to 0 bases and at J to 3 bases, leaving 7 bases not matched to a gene. The CDR3 sequence is CASSQDRREDGKNIQYF. The CDR3 region has the DNA TGCGCCAGCAGCCAAGATCGGCGGGAGGATGGCAAAAACATTCAGTACTTC.

Details on this clone: A junction boundary mismatches the germline segment, possibly from a read error. The sample holds other DNA sequences that translate to the same CDR3. The chain couples TRBV6-5 to TRBJ2-5, with unresolved D. Germline values: CDR1 MNHEY, CDR2 SVGAGI. This CDR3 is built from 13 residues. The CDR3: CASSYGPTETQYF. The DNA for the CDR3 is TGTGCTAGCAGTTACGGGCCTACCGAGACCCAGTACTTC.

This clone is labeled as hyperexpanded. Distinct nucleotide sequences in the sample also encode this CDR3. The chain couples TRBV7-2 to TRBJ2-7; a possible D gene is TRBD2 (6 bases). The V gene lost 5 bases and the J gene lost 2 bases, with 13 bases spanning the gap. The length of the CDR3 is 14 residues. Germline CDR1 reads SGHTA; CDR2 reads FQGNSA. In DNA, the CDR3 is TGTGCCAGCAGCCCGGGACTCGGCACCTACGAGCAGTACTTC. Encoded protein: CASSPGLGTYEQYF. Full variable domain (rest looked up from reference TRBV7-2 and TRBJ2-7): GAGVSQSPSNKVTEKGKDVELRCDPISGHTALYWYRQSLGQGLEFLIYFQGNSAPDKSGLPSDRFSAERTGGSVSTLTIQRTQQEDSAVYLCASSPGLGTYEQYFGPGTRLTVT.

This clone was seen a single time. The chain employs TRBV19 and TRBJ2-5; D is uncertain. V lost 3 bases to trimming and J lost 3 bases, with 8 bases between them. Germline V gives CDR1 LNHDA, CDR2 SQIVND (reference sequence). This CDR3 comprises 13 residues. CDR3: CASSIAVEETQYF. The CDR3 nucleotides are TGTGCCAGTAGTATCGCGGTGGAAGAGACCCAGTACTTC.

The gene calls are TRBV19 and TRBJ2-7; tentatively, D is TRBD2 (6 bases). Looked up from germline, CDR1 is LNHDA and CDR2 is SQIVND (reference sequence). V was cut by 10 bases and J by 4 bases, with 14 bases left in between. The CDR3 length is 12 residues. The CDR3 protein is CATSGGRYEQYF. The CDR3 region has the DNA TGTGCCACCTCCGGAGGGAGGTACGAGCAGTACTTC.

The CDR3 loop is CASSQDPGIAASTDTQYF. The CDR3 nucleotides are TGCGCCAGCAGCCAAGATCCTGGGATAGCGGCTAGCACAGATACGCAGTATTTT. V is TRBV4-1 and J is TRBJ2-3, with D possibly TRBD2 on 6 matching bases. The CDR3 has 18 residues. Germline CDR1 MGHRA, CDR2 YSYEKL. Trimming left V 0 bases short and J 0 bases short, with 16 bases between.

The J gene is TRBJ1-2, the V gene TRBV7-9; tentatively, D is TRBD1 (6 bases). The V and J ends lost 1 base and 3 bases respectively, with 18 bases between them. The germline V gene encodes CDR1 SEHNR and CDR2 FQNEAQ (reference sequence). The CDR3 loop spans 17 amino acids. In DNA form, the CDR3 reads TGTGCCAGCAGCTTAGTAACAGGGCCTGGATCTGACTATGGCTACACCTTC. This translates into CASSLVTGPGSDYGYTF.

This clone has only one observation. This chain links TRBV5-4 with TRBJ2-7; tentative D call: TRBD2 (6 bases). Trimming took off 4 bases at V and 2 bases at J, with 13 bases between the two ends. Per germline, CDR1 SGHNT and CDR2 YYREEE (reference sequence). The CDR3 runs 14 residues. CDR3 DNA: TGTGCCAGCAGCCCGGGACTCGGCACCTACGAGCAGTACTTC. This sequence encodes CASSPGLGTYEQYF.